This passage covers 21 T cell receptor beta chains from one sample sequenced in a study of blood T cells in healthy people across ages. Alongside a J-beta primer mix, a sample-barcoded 5' primer served in a second PCR lasting about 7 to 12 cycles. TCRdb called the 5' RACE reads again in MiXCR, with one record for every CDR3 protein. This table has 580,000 or so distinct CDR3 sequences, 40% to 50% appearing once. Sample: blood. Receptors originate from a man aged 80 or over in good health.

This chain joins TRBV20-1 and TRBJ2-3; TRBD1 agrees at 7 bases. The CDR3 extends over 15 amino acids. V trimming: 5 bases; J trimming: 0 bases; junction bases outside the gene matches: 8. Germline V lookup: CDR1 DFQATT, CDR2 SNEGSKA (reference sequence). DNA for the CDR3: TGCAGTGCTCCCAGGGGGTTCGCTAGCACAGATACGCAGTATTTT. Translation gives CSAPRGFASTDTQYF.

The chain links TRBV6-6 to TRBJ2-7; 12 nucleotides align to TRBD2. V gave up 4 bases and J gave up 5 bases; unmatched junction bases: 6. The CDR3 consists of 15 residues. Germline CDR1 reads MNHNY; CDR2 reads SVGAGI (reference sequence). CDR3 bases: TGTGCCAGCAGTTCCTCGACTAGCGGGGGCCACGAGCAGTACTTC. It specifies CASSSSTSGGHEQYF.

V usage is TRBV20-1 and J usage is TRBJ2-7; D unclear. Trimming pared 3 bases from V and 2 bases from J, leaving 8 bases between. Germline lookup yields CDR1 DFQATT and CDR2 SNEGSKA (reference sequence). CDR3 length: 12 amino acids. The CDR3: CSARDETYEQYF. CDR3 nucleotide sequence: TGCAGTGCTAGGGATGAAACCTACGAGCAGTACTTC.

This clonotype has at least ten counts. This chain joins TRBV3-1 and TRBJ2-3; unclear D gene. The length of the CDR3 is 14 residues. Germline loops: CDR1 LGHDT, CDR2 YNNKEL (reference sequence). V gave up 4 bases and J gave up 2 bases, with 10 bases separating them. CDR3 amino acids: CASSRGSTTDTQYF. CDR3 coding DNA: TGTGCCAGCAGCCGGGGTTCGACCACAGATACGCAGTATTTT.

This clonotype was seen more than once but under ten times. The chain recombines TRBV7-3 with TRBJ1-2, with D possibly TRBD1 on 5 matching bases. The CDR3 has 14 residues. From germline, CDR1 is SGHTA and CDR2 FQGTGA. Trimming removed 4 bases at V and 7 bases at J, with 16 bases between. The CDR3 region has the DNA TGTGCCAGCAGCTCCTCCGGGACTTCTGGTGGCTACACCTTC. Its protein is CASSSSGTSGGYTF.

This clonotype occurred a few times. J is TRBJ2-1 and V is TRBV28; no clear D. Germline loops: CDR1 MDHEN, CDR2 SYDVKM. This CDR3 comprises 14 residues. V lost 7 bases to trimming and J lost 0 bases, with 10 bases between them. The DNA for the CDR3 is TGTGCCAGCACCATAACCGCCTCCTACAATGAGCAGTTCTTC. This encodes CASTITASYNEQFF.

V gene TRBV5-6 combines with J gene TRBJ2-1, with D maybe TRBD2 (6 bases). The V and J ends lost 0 bases and 6 bases respectively, with 13 bases between them. Germline V gene data show CDR1 as SGHDT and CDR2 as YYEEEE. The CDR3 length is 15 residues. CDR3 bases: TGTGCCAGCAGCTTGGTTCCGCGGGGCCTCAATGAGCAGTTCTTC. It is translated as CASSLVPRGLNEQFF. Full variable domain (outside the CDR3, taken from reference TRBV5-6 and TRBJ2-1): DAGVTQSPTHLIKTRGQQVTLRCSPKSGHDTVSWYQQALGQGPQFIFQYYEEEERQRGNFPDRFSGHQFPNYSSELNVNALLLGDSALYLCASSLVPRGLNEQFFGPGTRLTVL.

V and J are TRBV5-1 and TRBJ2-3; D may be TRBD2 (5 bases). Germline V gives CDR1 SGHRS, CDR2 YFSETQ. The CDR3 extends over 14 amino acids. The ends were cut back, 7 bases at V and 2 bases at J, with 14 bases in the middle. In DNA, the CDR3 is TGCGCCAGCCGGGGAGTACAAGACACAGATACGCAGTATTTT. Translation gives CASRGVQDTDTQYF.

Only a few counts were recorded for this clonotype. The CDR3 sequence: CASSFPDQQGPYSNQPQHF. CDR3 coding DNA: TGTGCCAGCAGTTTCCCGGACCAACAGGGACCTTATAGCAATCAGCCCCAGCATTTT. The rearrangement links TRBV6-5 to TRBJ1-5; maybe TRBD1 (6 bases). CDR3 length equals 19 residues. Trimming removed 4 bases at V and 0 bases at J, with 22 bases between. The germline V gene encodes CDR1 MNHEY and CDR2 SVGAGI.

The table lists this clonotype with a few counts. The J gene is TRBJ2-5, the V gene TRBV20-1, with TRBD2 identical over 9 bases. Trimming at V came to 6 bases and at J to 2 bases, leaving 4 bases not matched to a gene. The CDR3 sequence is 13 residues long. In germline, CDR1 is DFQATT, CDR2 SNEGSKA (reference sequence). CDR3 sequence reads: CSAPTSGQETQYF. CDR3 in DNA: TGCAGTGCCCCGACTAGCGGACAAGAGACCCAGTACTTC.

This chain uses TRBV7-2 with TRBJ1-2; 11 bases align to TRBD1. The CDR3 spans 16 residues. The ends lost 3 bases at V and 4 bases at J; junction bases unmatched: 7. From germline, CDR1 is SGHTA and CDR2 FQGNSA. CDR3 region: CASSFAGTGGLYGYTF. CDR3 nucleotides: TGTGCCAGCAGCTTCGCCGGGACAGGGGGTCTCTATGGCTACACCTTC.

This chain joins TRBV20-1 and TRBJ2-1; TRBD2 matches at 9 bases. Trimming at V came to 6 bases and at J to 8 bases, leaving 8 bases not matched to a gene. Germline V CDR1 and CDR2: DFQATT, SNEGSKA (reference sequence). CDR3 length: 13 residues. The CDR3: CSARPAGGYEQFF. For the CDR3, the DNA is TGCAGTGCCCGGCCGGCGGGAGGGTATGAGCAGTTCTTC.

The chain joins TRBV7-8 to TRBJ2-1; 12 bases agree with TRBD2. The CDR3 covers 19 residues. CDR1 is SGHVS, CDR2 FQNEAQ, per germline. V was pared by 2 bases and J by 2 bases, with 10 bases of the junction left unmatched. The CDR3 coding sequence is TGTGCCAGCAGCTTACTAGCGGGAGGGCCCGGCAGCCCCTACAATGAGCAGTTCTTC. Its translation is CASSLLAGGPGSPYNEQFF.

The rearrangement uses TRBV11-1 and TRBJ2-5; 9 bases fit TRBD1. From germline, CDR1 is SGHAT and CDR2 FQDESV (reference sequence). Trimming took 3 bases from V and 10 from J; bases not matched to a gene: 9. This CDR3 region has 14 residues. The CDR3: CASSFGTGFYDQYF. The CDR3 DNA is TGTGCCAGCAGCTTTGGGACAGGGTTCTACGACCAGTACTTC.

This chain connects TRBV2 to TRBJ2-3; D perhaps matches TRBD2 (7 bases). The CDR3 length is 17 residues. Per the germline V gene, CDR1 is SNHLY and CDR2 is FYNNEI. V dropped 8 bases and J dropped 1 base, with 22 bases sitting between them. CDR3: CASPVWGGRYGTDTQYF. CDR3 nucleotide sequence: TGTGCCAGCCCCGTCTGGGGGGGGCGTTACGGCACAGATACGCAGTATTTT. The full variable domain, with the rest looked up from reference TRBV2 and TRBJ2-3, is EPEVTQTPSHQVTQMGQEVILRCVPISNHLYFYWYRQILGQKVEFLVSFYNNEISEKSEIFDDQFSVERPDGSNFTLKIRSTKLEDSAMYFCASPVWGGRYGTDTQYFGPGTRLTVL.

This clonotype was seen ten or more times. The rearrangement uses TRBV6-6 and TRBJ2-7; TRBD1 is a possible D gene (5 bases). Germline lookup yields CDR1 MNHNY and CDR2 SVGAGI (reference sequence). The CDR3 is 13 residues long. Deletions cut 6 bases from V and 0 bases from J, with 9 bases between. CDR3 bases: TGTGCCAGCAGGGGTGACAGCTCCTACGAGCAGTACTTC. This gives the protein CASRGDSSYEQYF.

The chain is built from TRBV20-1 and TRBJ2-1, with TRBD2 identical over 7 bases. The CDR3 has 13 residues. V lost 6 bases to trimming and J lost 7 bases; unmatched junction nucleotides: 9. CDR1 and CDR2 from the germline V gene are DFQATT and SNEGSKA (reference sequence). CDR3 loop: CSAGDYPENEQFF. CDR3 coding DNA: TGCAGTGCGGGGGACTACCCCGAGAATGAGCAGTTCTTC.

The chain employs TRBV4-3 and TRBJ2-7; 8 bases map to TRBD1. After removal of 2 bases from V and 0 bases from J, the junction contained 15 bases not matched to a gene. CDR3 length equals 19 residues. In germline, CDR1 is LGHNA, CDR2 YSLEER. The CDR3 loop is CASSQLPGTGKFSSYEQYF. The CDR3 DNA sequence: TGCGCCAGCAGCCAACTTCCCGGGACAGGCAAATTTAGCTCCTACGAGCAGTACTTC.

The chain uses TRBV24-1 and TRBJ2-1; D is uncertain. Looked up from germline, CDR1 is KGHDR and CDR2 is SFDVKD. Trimming took off 2 bases at V and 7 bases at J, with 11 bases between the two ends. The CDR3 contains 14 residues. The CDR3 is CATSDSNFENEQFF. The CDR3 DNA is TGTGCCACCAGTGATTCTAACTTCGAGAATGAGCAGTTCTTC.

The chain employs TRBV28 and TRBJ2-1; 9 positions match TRBD2. V was clipped by 3 bases and J by 0 bases; unmatched bases: 6. This CDR3 is built from 17 residues. Germline V lookup: CDR1 MDHEN, CDR2 SYDVKM. CDR3 sequence: CASSFLAGASSYNEQFF. The DNA for the CDR3 is TGTGCCAGCAGTTTCTTAGCGGGAGCCAGCTCCTACAATGAGCAGTTCTTC.

The chain uses TRBV12-3 or TRBV12-4 and TRBJ2-7; a possible D gene is TRBD1 (6 bases). The end of the DNA fits TRBJ2-5 better, so the J call may be wrong. The CDR3 totals 14 residues. This CDR3 is CASSSDSVGETQYF. The CDR3 DNA reads as TGTGCCAGCAGCTCGGACAGCGTGGGGGAGACCCAGTACTTC.